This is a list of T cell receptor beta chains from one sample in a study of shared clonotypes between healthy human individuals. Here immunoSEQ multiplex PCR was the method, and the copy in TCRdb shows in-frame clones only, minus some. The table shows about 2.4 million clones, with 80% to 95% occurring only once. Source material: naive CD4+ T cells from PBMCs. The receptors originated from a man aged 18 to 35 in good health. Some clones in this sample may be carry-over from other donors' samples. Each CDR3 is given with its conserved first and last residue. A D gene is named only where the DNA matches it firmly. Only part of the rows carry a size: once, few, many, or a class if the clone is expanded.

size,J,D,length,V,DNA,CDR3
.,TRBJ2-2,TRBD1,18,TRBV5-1,TGCGCCAGCAGCTTGGGTCCAGGACAGGGGCCAAACACCGGGGAGCTGTTTTTT,CASSLGPGQGPNTGELFF
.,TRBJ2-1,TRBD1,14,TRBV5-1,TGCGCCAGCAGCCCCCGGACAGGGGGTAATGAGCAGTTCTTC,CASSPRTGGNEQFF
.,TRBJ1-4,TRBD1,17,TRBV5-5,TGTGCCAGCAGCGGGGGTTCTGGCGGGACAGGGAATGAAAAACTGTTTTTT,CASSGGSGGTGNEKLFF
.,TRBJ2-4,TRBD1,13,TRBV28,TGTGCCAGCAGGAGACAGGGGAGAAACATTCAGTACTTC,CASRRQGRNIQYF
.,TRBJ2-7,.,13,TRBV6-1,TGTGCCAGCACTCTAATGGATTCCTACGAGCAGTACTTC,CASTLMDSYEQYF
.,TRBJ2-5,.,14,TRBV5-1,TGCGCCAGCAGCTCCGGACAGCTCCAAGAGACCCAGTACTTC,CASSSGQLQETQYF
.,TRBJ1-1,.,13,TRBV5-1,TGCGCCAGCAGCTTTATGGGACACACTGAAGCTTTCTTT,CASSFMGHTEAFF
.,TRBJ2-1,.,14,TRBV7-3,TGTGCCAGCAGCTCCGAGACACTTAGGAATGAGCAGTTCTTC,CASSSETLRNEQFF
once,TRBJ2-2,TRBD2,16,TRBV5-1,TGCGCCAGCAGCCCGGGACTAGCGGAGGGCACCGGGGAGCTGTTTTTT,CASSPGLAEGTGELFF
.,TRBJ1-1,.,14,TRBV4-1,TGCGCCAGCAGCCTAAGTTTAGCGCCCACTGAAGCTTTCTTT,CASSLSLAPTEAFF
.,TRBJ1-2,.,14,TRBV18,TGTGCCAGCTCACCGCGACTGGATGGCTATGGCTACACCTTC,CASSPRLDGYGYTF
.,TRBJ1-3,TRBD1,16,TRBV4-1,TGCGCCAGCAGGGAAAGGGACAGAACTACTGGAAACACCATATATTTT,CASRERDRTTGNTIYF
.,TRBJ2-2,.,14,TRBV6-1,TGTGCCAGCAGAAGCGCCGCCAGGACCGGGGAGCTGTTTTTT,CASRSAARTGELFF
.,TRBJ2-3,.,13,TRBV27,TGTGCCAGTTCTAGCGCGAGCACAGATACGCAGTATTTT,CASSSASTDTQYF
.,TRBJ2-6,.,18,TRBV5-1,TGCGCCAGCAGCTTGCCACCGGGGGACGTCTCTGGGGCCAACGTCCTGACTTTC,CASSLPPGDVSGANVLTF
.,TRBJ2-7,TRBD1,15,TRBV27,TGTGCCAGCAGTTTCTCCGGACAGGATACCTACGAGCAGTACTTC,CASSFSGQDTYEQYF
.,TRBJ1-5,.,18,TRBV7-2,TGTGCCAGCAGCTTAAATCCCCCCGGGGGGGGGAGGAATCAGCCCCAGCATTTT,CASSLNPPGGGRNQPQHF
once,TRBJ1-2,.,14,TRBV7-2,TGTGCCAGCAGACCGGGTGGGCAGGTCTATGGCTACACCTTC,CASRPGGQVYGYTF
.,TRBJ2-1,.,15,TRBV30,TGTGCCTGGAGTGAACCGGGACTTCGGCTGGATGAGCAGTTCTTC,CAWSEPGLRLDEQFF
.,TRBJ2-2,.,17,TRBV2,TGTGCCAGCAGTGAAGAGAGAGGGACTTCCCCTAAAGGGGAGCTGTTTTTT,CASSEERGTSPKGELFF
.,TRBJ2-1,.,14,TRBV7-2,TGTGCCAGCAGCTTGGCCCCTTTCGGGGATGAGCAGTTCTTC,CASSLAPFGDEQFF
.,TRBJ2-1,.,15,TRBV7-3,TGTGCCAGCAGCCCGACCCAGACGTCGGGGCAAATCCGAGTCTTC,CASSPTQTSGQIRVF
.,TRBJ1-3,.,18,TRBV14,TGTGCCAGCAGCCAAGTTATCTCCTCCTGGGGCTCTGGAAACACCATATATTTT,CASSQVISSWGSGNTIYF
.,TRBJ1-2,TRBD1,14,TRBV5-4,TGTGCCAGCAGCTGGGGGGACAGACACTATGGCTACACCTTC,CASSWGDRHYGYTF
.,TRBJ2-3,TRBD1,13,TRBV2,TGTGCCGATTCCGGACAGGGAATAGATACGCAGTATTTT,CADSGQGIDTQYF
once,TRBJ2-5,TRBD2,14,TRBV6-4,TGTGCCAGCACTAAATGGGGGGGAGGGGAGACCCAGTACTTC,CASTKWGGGETQYF
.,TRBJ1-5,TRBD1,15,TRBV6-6,TGTGCCAGCAGTCTCCAGGGGGCGTCGGGTCAGCCCCAGCATTTT,CASSLQGASGQPQHF
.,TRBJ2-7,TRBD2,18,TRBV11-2,TGTGCCAGCAGCTCCGCTTTAGCGGGAGGGCCCCCCACCTACGAGCAGTACTTC,CASSSALAGGPPTYEQYF
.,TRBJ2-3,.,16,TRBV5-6,TGTGCCAGCAGCTTGGGGTACAGCCCTAGCACAGATACGCAGTATTTT,CASSLGYSPSTDTQYF
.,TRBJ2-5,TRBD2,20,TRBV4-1,TGCGCCAGCAGCCAAGCTCAAGGGACTAGCGGGAGAGGGGAAAGAGAGACCCAGTACTTC,CASSQAQGTSGRGERETQYF
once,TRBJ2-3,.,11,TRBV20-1,TGCAGTGCCCGATGGGGTTTAACGCAGTATTTT,CSARWGLTQYF
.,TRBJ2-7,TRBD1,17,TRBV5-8,TGTGCCAGCAGCTTATACAGGGGCCCACAAACCTCCTACGAGCAGTACTTC,CASSLYRGPQTSYEQYF
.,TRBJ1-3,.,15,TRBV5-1,TGCGCCAGCAGCTCCGGACATGTCTCTGGAAACACCATATATTTT,CASSSGHVSGNTIYF